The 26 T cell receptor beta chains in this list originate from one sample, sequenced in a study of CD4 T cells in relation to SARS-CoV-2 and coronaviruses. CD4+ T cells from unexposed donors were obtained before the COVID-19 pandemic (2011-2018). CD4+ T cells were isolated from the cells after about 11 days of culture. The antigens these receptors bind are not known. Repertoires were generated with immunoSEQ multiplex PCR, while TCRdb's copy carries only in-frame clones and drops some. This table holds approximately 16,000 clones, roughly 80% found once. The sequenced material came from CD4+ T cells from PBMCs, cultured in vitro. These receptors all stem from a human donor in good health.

The chain's CDR3 is CASSQDLGQGARNNQPQHF. The CDR3 DNA sequence: TGTGCCAGCAGCCAAGATCTCGGACAGGGGGCGAGGAACAATCAGCCCCAGCATTTT. V and J are TRBV3-1 (or the pseudogene TRBV3-2) and TRBJ1-5; 11 bases map to TRBD1. The CDR3 extends over 19 amino acids. Germline V CDR1 and CDR2: LGHDT, YNNKEL (reference sequence). Trimming at V came to 0 bases and at J to 3 bases, leaving 10 bases not matched to a gene.

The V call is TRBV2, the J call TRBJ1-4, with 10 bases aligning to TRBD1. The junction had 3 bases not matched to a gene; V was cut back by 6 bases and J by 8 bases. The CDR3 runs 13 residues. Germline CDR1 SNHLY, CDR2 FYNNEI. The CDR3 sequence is CASSGTGEEKLFF. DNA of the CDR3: TGTGCCAGCAGCGGGACAGGGGAAGAAAAACTGTTTTTT.

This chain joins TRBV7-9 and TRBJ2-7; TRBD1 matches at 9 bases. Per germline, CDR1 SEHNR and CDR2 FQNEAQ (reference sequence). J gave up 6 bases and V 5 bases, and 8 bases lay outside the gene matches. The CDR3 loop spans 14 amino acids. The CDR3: CASSPDRGSAEQYF. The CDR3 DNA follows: TGTGCCAGCAGCCCGGACAGGGGTTCGGCCGAGCAGTACTTC.

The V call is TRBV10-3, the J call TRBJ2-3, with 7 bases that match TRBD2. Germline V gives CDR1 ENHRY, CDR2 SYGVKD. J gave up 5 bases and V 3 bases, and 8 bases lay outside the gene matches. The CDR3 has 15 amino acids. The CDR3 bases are TGTGCCATCAGTGATTTTGCGGGAGCGGGAGATACGCAGTATTTT. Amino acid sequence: CAISDFAGAGDTQYF.

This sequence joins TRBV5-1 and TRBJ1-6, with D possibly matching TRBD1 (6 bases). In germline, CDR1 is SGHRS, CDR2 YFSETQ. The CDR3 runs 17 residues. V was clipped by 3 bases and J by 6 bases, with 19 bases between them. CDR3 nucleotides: TGCGCCAGCAGCTGTGCATACTTGACAGGTATTAATTCACCCCTCCACTTT. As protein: CASSCAYLTGINSPLHF.

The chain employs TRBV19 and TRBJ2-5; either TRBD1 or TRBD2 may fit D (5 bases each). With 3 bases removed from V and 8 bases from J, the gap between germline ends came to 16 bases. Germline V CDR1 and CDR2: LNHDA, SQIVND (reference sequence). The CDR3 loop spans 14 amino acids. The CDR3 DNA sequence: TGTGCCAGTAGTATCCAACCTCGGGACGGAACCCAGTACTTC. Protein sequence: CASSIQPRDGTQYF.

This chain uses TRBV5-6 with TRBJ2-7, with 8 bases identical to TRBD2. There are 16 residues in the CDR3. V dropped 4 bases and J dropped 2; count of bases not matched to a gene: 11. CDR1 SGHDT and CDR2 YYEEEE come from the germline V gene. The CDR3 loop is CASSLVRLAGPYEQYF. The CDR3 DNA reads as TGTGCCAGCAGCCTAGTTCGGCTAGCGGGCCCCTACGAGCAGTACTTC.

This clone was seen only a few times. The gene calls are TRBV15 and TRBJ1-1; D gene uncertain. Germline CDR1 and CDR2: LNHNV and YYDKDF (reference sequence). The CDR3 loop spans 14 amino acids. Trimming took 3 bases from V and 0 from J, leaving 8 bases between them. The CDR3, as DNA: TGTGCCACCAGCAGGGGAATTATGAACACTGAAGCTTTCTTT. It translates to CATSRGIMNTEAFF.

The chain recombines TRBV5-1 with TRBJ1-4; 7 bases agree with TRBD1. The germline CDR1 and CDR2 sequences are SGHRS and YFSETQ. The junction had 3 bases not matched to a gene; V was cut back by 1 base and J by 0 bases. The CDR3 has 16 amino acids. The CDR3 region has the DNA TGCGCCAGCAGCTTGAGGGGGCAGGCAACTAATGAAAAACTGTTTTTT. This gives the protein CASSLRGQATNEKLFF.

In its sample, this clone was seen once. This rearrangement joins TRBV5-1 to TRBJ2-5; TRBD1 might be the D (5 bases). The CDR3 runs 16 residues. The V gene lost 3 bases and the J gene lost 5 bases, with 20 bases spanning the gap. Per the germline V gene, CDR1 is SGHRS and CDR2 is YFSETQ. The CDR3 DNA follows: TGCGCCAGCAGCTCGCCGCAAGACAGAAGAATGGAGACCCAGTACTTC. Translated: CASSSPQDRRMETQYF.

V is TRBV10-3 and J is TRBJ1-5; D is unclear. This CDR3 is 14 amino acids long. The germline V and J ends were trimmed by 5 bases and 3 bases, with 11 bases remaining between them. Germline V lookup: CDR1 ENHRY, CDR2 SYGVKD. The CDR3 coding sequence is TGTGCCATCAGTCCCGGGGTGGACAATCAGCCCCAGCATTTT. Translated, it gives CAISPGVDNQPQHF.

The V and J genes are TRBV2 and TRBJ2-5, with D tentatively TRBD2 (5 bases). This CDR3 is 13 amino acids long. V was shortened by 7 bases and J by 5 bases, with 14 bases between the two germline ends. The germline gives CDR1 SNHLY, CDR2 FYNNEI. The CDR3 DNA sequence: TGTGCCAGCATGAAGAGGCGCGGGGAGACCCAGTACTTC. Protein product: CASMKRRGETQYF.

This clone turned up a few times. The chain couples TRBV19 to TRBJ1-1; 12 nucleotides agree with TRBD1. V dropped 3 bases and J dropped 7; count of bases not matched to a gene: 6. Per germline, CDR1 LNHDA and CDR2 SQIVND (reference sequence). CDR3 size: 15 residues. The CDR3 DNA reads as TGTGCCAGTAGTATTCCCGGGACAGGGGGCAGTGAAGCTTTCTTT. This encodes CASSIPGTGGSEAFF. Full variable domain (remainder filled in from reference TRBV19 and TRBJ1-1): DGGITQSPKYLFRKEGQNVTLSCEQNLNHDAMYWYRQDPGQGLRLIYYSQIVNDFQKGDIAEGYSVSREKKESFPLTVTSAQKNPTAFYLCASSIPGTGGSEAFFGQGTRLTVV.

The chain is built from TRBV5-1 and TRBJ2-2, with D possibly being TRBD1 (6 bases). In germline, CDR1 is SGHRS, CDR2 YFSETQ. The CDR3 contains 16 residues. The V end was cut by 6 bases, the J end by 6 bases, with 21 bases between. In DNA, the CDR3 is TGCGCCAGCACCCCCCCTGGGGGCCCAGGGGCCGGGGAGCTGTTTTTT. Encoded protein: CASTPPGGPGAGELFF.

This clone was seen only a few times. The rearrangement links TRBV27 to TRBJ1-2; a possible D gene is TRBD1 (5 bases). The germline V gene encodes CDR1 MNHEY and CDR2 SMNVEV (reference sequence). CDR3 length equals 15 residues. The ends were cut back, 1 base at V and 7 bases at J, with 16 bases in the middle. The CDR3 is CASSLYPGRAGGYTF. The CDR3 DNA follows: TGTGCCAGCAGTTTATATCCCGGCAGGGCGGGTGGCTACACCTTC.

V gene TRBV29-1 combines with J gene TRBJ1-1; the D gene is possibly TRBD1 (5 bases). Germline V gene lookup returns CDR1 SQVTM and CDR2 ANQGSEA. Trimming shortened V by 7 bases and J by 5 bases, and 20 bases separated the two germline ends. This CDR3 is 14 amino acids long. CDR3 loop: CSANLVGTGTEAFF. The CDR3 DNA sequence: TGCAGCGCTAATCTTGTTGGGACGGGGACTGAAGCTTTCTTT.

The DNA of the CDR3 is TGTGCCAGCAGCCTTAGCGGGAGTTTTACCGGGGAGCTGTTTTTT. Translated, it gives CASSLSGSFTGELFF. The chain has TRBV4-2 and TRBJ2-2; 9 positions agree with TRBD2. The CDR3 contains 15 residues. Germline CDR1 reads LGHNA; CDR2 reads YNFKEQ. V trimming: 4 bases; J trimming: 5 bases; junction bases outside the gene matches: 5.

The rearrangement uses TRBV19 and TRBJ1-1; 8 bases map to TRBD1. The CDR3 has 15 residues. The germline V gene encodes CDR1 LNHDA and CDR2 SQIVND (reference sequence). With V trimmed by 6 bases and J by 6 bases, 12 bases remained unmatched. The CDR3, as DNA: TGTGCCAGTAGCAAAGGTGGGAACAGGGGGTCTGAAGCTTTCTTT. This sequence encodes CASSKGGNRGSEAFF.

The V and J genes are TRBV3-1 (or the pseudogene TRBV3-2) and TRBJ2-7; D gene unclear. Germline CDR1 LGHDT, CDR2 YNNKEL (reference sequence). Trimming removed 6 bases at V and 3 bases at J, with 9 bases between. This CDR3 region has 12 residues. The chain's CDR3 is CASSHQRYEQYF. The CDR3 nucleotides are TGTGCCAGCAGTCACCAACGCTACGAGCAGTACTTC.

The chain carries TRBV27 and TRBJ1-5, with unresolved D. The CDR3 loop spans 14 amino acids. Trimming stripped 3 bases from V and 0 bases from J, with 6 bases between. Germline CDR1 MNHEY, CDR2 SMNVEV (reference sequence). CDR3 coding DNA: TGTGCCAGCAGTTTTGGCTATAGCAATCAGCCCCAGCATTTT. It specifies CASSFGYSNQPQHF.

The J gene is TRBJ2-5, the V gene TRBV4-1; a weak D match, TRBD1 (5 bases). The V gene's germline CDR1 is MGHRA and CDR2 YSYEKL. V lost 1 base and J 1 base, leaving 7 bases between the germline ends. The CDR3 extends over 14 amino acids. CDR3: CASSQVTVQETQYF. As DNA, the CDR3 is TGCGCCAGCAGCCAAGTGACAGTCCAAGAGACCCAGTACTTC.

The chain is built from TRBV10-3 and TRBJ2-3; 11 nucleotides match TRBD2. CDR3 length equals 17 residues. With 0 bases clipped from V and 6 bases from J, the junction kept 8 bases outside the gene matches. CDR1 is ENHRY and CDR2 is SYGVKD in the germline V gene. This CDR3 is CAISESVLAGGADTQYF. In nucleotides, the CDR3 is TGTGCCATCAGTGAGTCTGTGCTAGCGGGAGGCGCTGATACGCAGTATTTT.

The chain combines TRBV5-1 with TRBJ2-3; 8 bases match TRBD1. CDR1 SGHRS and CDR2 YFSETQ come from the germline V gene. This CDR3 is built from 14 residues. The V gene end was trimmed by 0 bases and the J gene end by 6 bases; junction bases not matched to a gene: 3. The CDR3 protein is CASSLGQGLDTQYF. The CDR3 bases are TGCGCCAGCAGCTTGGGACAGGGGTTGGATACGCAGTATTTT. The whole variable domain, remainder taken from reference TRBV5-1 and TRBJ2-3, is KAGVTQTPRYLIKTRGQQVTLSCSPISGHRSVSWYQQTPGQGLQFLFEYFSETQRNKGNFPGRFSGRQFSNSRSEMNVSTLELGDSALYLCASSLGQGLDTQYFGPGTRLTVL.

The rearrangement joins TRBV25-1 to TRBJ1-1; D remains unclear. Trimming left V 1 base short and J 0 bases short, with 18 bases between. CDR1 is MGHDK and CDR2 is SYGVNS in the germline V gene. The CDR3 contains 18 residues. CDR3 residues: CASSESTPTRRVNTEAFF. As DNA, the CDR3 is TGTGCCAGCAGTGAATCGACACCCACCAGGAGGGTGAACACTGAAGCTTTCTTT.

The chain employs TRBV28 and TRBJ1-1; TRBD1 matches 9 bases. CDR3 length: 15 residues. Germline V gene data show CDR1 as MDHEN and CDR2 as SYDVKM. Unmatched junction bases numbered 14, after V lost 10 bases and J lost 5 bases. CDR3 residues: CATKGYRGRMTEAFF. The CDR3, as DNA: TGTGCCACCAAGGGGTACAGGGGGCGCATGACTGAAGCTTTCTTT.

This chain's CDR3 is CATSSGGDSGANVLTF. CDR3 coding DNA: TGTGCCACCAGCAGTGGGGGGGACTCTGGGGCCAACGTCCTGACTTTC. The chain recombines TRBV15 with TRBJ2-6; TRBD2 matches 7 bases. Germline CDR1 and CDR2: LNHNV and YYDKDF (reference sequence). With 3 bases clipped from V and 0 bases from J, the junction kept 2 bases outside the gene matches. The CDR3 is made up of 16 amino acids.